This TCR beta chain was documented in a study of technical replicates of blood from several donors. Here immunoSEQ multiplex PCR was the method, and the copy in TCRdb shows in-frame clones only, minus some. The sample has 85,000 to 100,000 clones, almost 96% seen once. The TCR sequence derives from a human donor in good health. The specimen sequenced was T cells isolated from PBMCs.

CDR3 bases: TGTGCCAGTAGACCGATGGCGGGGAACACCGGGGAGCTGTTTTTT. Amino acids: CASRPMAGNTGELFF. The V gene is TRBV19, the J gene TRBJ2-2; D possibly corresponds to TRBD2 (5 bases). This CDR3 spans 15 amino acids. Germline CDR1 reads LNHDA; CDR2 reads SQIVND (reference sequence). Trimming shortened V by 6 bases and J by 1 base, and 12 bases separated the two germline ends.